This T cell receptor (beta chain) was documented in a study of blood T cells in healthy people across ages. Germline V gene sequence: CDR1 MNHEY, CDR2 SVGAGI. The CDR3 consists of 16 residues. V gave up 6 bases and J gave up 2 bases; unmatched junction bases: 11. Study-level results: Roughly linear age-related decline in beta diversity appeared, significant by age approximately 41.

Note on this clonotype: Its antigen is not identified.

The second PCR ran roughly 6 to 12 cycles with a sample-barcoded 5' primer and J-beta primers. Each cDNA molecule received a tag from a template-switch adaptor that had 12 random nucleotides. TCRdb re-called the 5' RACE reads with MiXCR, one entry per CDR3 protein. The sample contains about 650,000 distinct CDR3 sequences, around 50% of which appear only once. This sequence originates from a woman at least 80 years old in good health. What was sequenced was blood. V and J are TRBV6-5 and TRBJ2-3; 7 bases agree with TRBD2. This CDR3 is CASSQAGTTTTDTQYF. The CDR3 bases are TGTGCCAGCAGCCAGGCCGGGACTACTACCACAGATACGCAGTATTTT.